The clone carrying this TCR beta chain was found a few times. This sample is part of a study of T-cell reconstitution after alpha-beta-depleted transplantation in children. The CDR3 runs to 15 residues. The V segment lost 1 base and the J segment 6 bases; nucleotides outside the gene matches: 6. Germline V gene data show CDR1 as SEHNR and CDR2 as FQNEAQ (reference sequence). The TCRbeta library was prepared with unique molecular identifiers. MiXCR, applied by TCRdb to the PCR reads, yields one record per CDR3 protein. The repertoire has roughly 790,000 distinct CDR3 sequences, 16% of them found once; the top ten carry approximately 5%.

V and J are TRBV7-9 and TRBJ2-1; TRBD2 matches at 7 bases. The TCR comes from a male patient between 5 and 17 years old who had a stem cell transplant for acute lymphoblastic leukemia, so the T cells may come from the graft donor. The starting material was PBMCs, mostly from graft donor cells, obtained 360 days after TCRalphabeta/CD19-depleted stem cell transplant. This CDR3 is CASSLGTRLGNEQFF. Written as DNA, the CDR3 is TGTGCCAGCAGCTTAGGGACTAGATTGGGCAATGAGCAGTTCTTC.